This T cell receptor beta chain comes out of a study of blood T cells in healthy people across ages. Then a second PCR, running roughly 7 to 11 cycles, was carried out with a sample-barcoded 5' primer and a J-beta primer mix. Each CDR3 protein gets one entry after TCRdb re-called the 5' RACE reads with MiXCR. The sample gives hundreds of thousands of distinct CDR3 sequences, about 24% of which show up once; around 22% is in the top ten. Input material: blood. This receptor was identified in a man in his 70s in good health.

CDR3 sequence reads: CSGRTNTGELFF. CDR3 in DNA: TGCAGCGGGCGGACGAACACCGGGGAGCTGTTTTTT. The rearrangement uses TRBV29-1 and TRBJ2-2; D ambiguous. V was cut by 7 bases and J by 0 bases, with 6 bases left in between. Germline V CDR1 and CDR2: SQVTM, ANQGSEA. The CDR3 consists of 12 residues.